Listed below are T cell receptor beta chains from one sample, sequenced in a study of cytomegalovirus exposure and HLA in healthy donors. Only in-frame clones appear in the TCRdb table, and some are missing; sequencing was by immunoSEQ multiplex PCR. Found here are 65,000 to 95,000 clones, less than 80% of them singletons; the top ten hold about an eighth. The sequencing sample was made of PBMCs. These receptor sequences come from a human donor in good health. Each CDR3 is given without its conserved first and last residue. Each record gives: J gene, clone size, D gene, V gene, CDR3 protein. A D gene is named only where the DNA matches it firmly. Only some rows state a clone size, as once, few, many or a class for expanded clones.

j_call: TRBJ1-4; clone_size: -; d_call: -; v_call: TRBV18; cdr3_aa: ASSPQGRANEKLF
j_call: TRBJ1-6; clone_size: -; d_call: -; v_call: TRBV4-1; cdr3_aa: ASSQLRASDSPLH
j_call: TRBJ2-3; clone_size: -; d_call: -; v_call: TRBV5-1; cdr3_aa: ASSHGAGKDTQY
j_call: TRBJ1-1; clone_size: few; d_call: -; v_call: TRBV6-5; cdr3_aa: ASSYSGGTYTEAF
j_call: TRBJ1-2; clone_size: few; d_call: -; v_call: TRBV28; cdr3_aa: ASSFAGYGYT
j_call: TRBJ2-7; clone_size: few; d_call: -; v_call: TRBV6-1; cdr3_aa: ASNLPGYEQY
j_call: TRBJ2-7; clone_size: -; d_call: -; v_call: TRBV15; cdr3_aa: ATSRDRGSYEQY
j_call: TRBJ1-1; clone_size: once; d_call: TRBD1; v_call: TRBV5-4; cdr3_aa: ASSSTGTGITEAF
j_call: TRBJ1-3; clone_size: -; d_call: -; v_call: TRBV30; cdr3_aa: AWSQGVISGNTIY
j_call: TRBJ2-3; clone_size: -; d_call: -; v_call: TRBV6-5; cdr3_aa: ASSYSAGRTDTQY
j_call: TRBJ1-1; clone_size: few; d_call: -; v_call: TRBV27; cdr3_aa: ASTRVGGNTEAF
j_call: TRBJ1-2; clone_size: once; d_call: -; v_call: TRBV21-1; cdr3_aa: ASSLPPRGQLTYGYT
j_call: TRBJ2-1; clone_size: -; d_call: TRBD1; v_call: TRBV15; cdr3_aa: ATSRGHDRGEDNEQF
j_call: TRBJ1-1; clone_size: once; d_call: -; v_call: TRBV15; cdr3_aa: ATSGRGSNTEAF
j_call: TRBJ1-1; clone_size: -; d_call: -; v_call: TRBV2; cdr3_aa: ASSLLLNTEAF
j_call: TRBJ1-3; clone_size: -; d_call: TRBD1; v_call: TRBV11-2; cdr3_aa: ASSLGGQGPRNTIY
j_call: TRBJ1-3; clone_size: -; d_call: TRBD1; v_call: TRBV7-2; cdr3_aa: ASSPGTGLIGS
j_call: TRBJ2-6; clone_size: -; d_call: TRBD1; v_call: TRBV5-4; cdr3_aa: ASRDRGPGANVLT
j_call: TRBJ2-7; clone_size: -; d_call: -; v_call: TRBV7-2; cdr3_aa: ASSFGLLRGPEQY
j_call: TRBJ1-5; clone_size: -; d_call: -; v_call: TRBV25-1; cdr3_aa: ASSPGTSYQPQH
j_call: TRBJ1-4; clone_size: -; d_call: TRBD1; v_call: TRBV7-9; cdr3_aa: ASSPQQGTNEKLF
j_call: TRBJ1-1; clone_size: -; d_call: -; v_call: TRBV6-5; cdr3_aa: ASSPPQGKRGAF
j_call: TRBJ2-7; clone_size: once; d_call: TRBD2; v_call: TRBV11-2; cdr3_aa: ASSPIRGGRDEQY
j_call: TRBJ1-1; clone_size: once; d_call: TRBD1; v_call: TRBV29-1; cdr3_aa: SVAGRRDRVTEAF